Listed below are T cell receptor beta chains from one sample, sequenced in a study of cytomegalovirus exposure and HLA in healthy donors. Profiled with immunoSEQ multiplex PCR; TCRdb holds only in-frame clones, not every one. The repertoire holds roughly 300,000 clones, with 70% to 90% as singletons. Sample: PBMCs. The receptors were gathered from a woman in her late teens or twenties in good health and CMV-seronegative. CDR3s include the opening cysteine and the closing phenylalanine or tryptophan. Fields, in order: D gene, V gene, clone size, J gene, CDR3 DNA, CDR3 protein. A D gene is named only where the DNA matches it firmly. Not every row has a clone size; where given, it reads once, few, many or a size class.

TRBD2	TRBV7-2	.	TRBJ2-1	TGTGCCAGCAGCTTTACTGGCGGGAGTTGGAATGAGCAGTTCTTC	CASSFTGGSWNEQFF
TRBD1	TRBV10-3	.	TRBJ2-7	TGTGCCATCAGTGACACCGGGACAGGGAGATCCTACGAGCAGTACTTC	CAISDTGTGRSYEQYF
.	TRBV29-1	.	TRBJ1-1	TGCAGGGGGGCCATGAACACTGAAGCTTTCTTT	CRGAMNTEAFF
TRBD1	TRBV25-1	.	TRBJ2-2	TGTGCCAGCAGTACTCCGGACAGGGGCACCGGGGAGCTGTTTTTT	CASSTPDRGTGELFF
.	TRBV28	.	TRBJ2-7	TGTGCCACGCAATCCCGGGATGCCTACTCCTACGAGCAGTACTTC	CATQSRDAYSYEQYF
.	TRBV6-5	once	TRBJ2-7	TGTGCCAGCAGTTACTCAGGGGCAGGGGTCTCCTACGAGCAGTACTTC	CASSYSGAGVSYEQYF
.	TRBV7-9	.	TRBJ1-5	TGTGCCAGCAGCTTATATGCCGGGGGTTCGAGCAATCAGCCCCAGCATTTT	CASSLYAGGSSNQPQHF
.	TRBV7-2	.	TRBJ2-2	TGTGCCAGCAGCTTTTGGCCCCACACCGGGGAGCTGTTTTTT	CASSFWPHTGELFF
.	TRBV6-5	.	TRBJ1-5	TGTGCCATTATGCCCCAGCATTTT	CAIMPQHF
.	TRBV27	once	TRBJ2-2	TGTGCCAGCAGTTTGAGAGGGAGAGACACCGGGGAGCTGTTTTTT	CASSLRGRDTGELFF
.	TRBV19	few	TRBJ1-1	TGTGCCAGTAGTACCGGACAAAACACTGAAGCTTTCTTT	CASSTGQNTEAFF
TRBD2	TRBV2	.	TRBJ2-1	TGTGCCAGCAGCGTTCTAGCGGGAGGAATTAATGAGCAGTTCTTC	CASSVLAGGINEQFF
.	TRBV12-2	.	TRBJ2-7	TGTGCAAGTCGCTTGGACCCGGGACTAGCGGGAATCTACGAGCAGTACTTC	CASRLDPGLAGIYEQYF
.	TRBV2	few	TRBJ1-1	TGTGCCAGCCACGTAGTTACTGAAGCTTTCTTT	CASHVVTEAFF
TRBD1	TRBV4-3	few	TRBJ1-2	TGCGCCAGCAGCCCAGGGACAGGGAACTATGGCTACACCTTC	CASSPGTGNYGYTF
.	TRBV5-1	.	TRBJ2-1	TGCGCCAGCAGCCCCGGGTTGAGAATCGATGAGCAGTTCTTC	CASSPGLRIDEQFF
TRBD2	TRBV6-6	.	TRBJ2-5	TGTGCCAGCAGACCCCCTGCGGGGGGTGAGACCCAGTACTTC	CASRPPAGGETQYF
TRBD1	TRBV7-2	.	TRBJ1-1	TGTGCCAGCAGCGAACAGGGGGCCTCTGAAGCTTTCTTT	CASSEQGASEAFF